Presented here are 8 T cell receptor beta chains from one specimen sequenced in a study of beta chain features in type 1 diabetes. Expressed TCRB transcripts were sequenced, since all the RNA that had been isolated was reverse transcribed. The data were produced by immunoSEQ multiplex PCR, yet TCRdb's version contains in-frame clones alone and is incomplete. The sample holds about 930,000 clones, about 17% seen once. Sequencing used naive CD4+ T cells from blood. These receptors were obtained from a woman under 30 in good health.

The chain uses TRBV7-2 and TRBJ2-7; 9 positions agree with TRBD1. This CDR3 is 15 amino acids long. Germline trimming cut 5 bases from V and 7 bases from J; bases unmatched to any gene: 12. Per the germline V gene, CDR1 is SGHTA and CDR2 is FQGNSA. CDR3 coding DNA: TGTGCCAGCAGCCTACAGGGGGCTCGTGGAGGGGAGCAGTACTTC. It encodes CASSLQGARGGEQYF.

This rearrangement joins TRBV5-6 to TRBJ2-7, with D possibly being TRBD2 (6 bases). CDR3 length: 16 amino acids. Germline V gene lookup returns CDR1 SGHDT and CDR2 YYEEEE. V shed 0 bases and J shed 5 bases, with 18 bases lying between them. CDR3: CASSLDGVRGQDEQYF. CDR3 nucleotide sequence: TGTGCCAGCAGCTTGGATGGGGTGCGGGGCCAGGACGAGCAGTACTTC.

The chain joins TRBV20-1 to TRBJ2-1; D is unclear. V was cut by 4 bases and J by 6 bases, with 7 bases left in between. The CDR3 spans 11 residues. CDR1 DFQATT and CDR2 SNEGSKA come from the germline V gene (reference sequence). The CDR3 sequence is CSANQFNEQFF. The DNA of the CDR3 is TGCAGTGCTAACCAGTTCAATGAGCAGTTCTTC.

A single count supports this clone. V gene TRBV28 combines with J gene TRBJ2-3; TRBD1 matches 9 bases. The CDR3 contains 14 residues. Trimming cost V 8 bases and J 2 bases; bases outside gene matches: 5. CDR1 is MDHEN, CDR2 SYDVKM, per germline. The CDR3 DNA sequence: TGTGCCAGCCAACACAGGGGGCCCACAGATACGCAGTATTTT. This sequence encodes CASQHRGPTDTQYF. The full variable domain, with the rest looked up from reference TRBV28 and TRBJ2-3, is DVKVTQSSRYLVKRTGEKVFLECVQDMDHENMFWYRQDPGLGLRLIYFSYDVKMKEKGDIPEGYSVSREKKERFSLILESASTNQTSMYLCASQHRGPTDTQYFGPGTRLTVL.

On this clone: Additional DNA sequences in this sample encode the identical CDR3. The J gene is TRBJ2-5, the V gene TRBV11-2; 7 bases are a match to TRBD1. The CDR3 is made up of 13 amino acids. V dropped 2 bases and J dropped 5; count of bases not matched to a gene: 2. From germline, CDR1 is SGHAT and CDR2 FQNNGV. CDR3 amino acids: CASSLRGRETQYF. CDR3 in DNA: TGTGCCAGCAGCTTAAGGGGGCGTGAGACCCAGTACTTC.

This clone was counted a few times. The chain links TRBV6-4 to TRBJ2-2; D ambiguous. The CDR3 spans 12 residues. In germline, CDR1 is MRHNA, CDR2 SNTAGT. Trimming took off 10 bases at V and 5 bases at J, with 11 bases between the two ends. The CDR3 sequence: CATQAGTGELFF. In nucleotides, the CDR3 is TGTGCCACCCAAGCCGGGACCGGGGAGCTGTTTTTT.

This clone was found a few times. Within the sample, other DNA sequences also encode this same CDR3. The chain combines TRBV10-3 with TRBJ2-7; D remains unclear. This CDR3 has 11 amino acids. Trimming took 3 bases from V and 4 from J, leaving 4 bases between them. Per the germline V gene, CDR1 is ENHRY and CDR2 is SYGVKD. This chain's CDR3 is CAISDLYEQYF. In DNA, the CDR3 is TGTGCCATCAGTGATTTGTACGAGCAGTACTTC.

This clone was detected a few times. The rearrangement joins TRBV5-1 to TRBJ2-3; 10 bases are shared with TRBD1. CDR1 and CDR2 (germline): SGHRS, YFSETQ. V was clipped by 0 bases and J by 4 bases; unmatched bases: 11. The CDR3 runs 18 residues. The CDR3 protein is CASSLVPRQGAKADTQYF. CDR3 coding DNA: TGCGCCAGCAGCTTGGTGCCCCGACAGGGGGCGAAGGCAGATACGCAGTATTTT.